These 7 T cell receptor beta chains were sequenced from one sample in a study of T-cell reconstitution after alpha-beta-depleted transplantation in children. TCRbeta library construction was performed incorporating unique molecular identifiers. TCRdb re-derived calls from the PCR reads in MiXCR, one entry per CDR3 protein. Of 250,000 to 350,000 distinct CDR3 sequences in the sample, 9.9% are singletons; the top ten hold about 9.4%. The sample consisted of PBMCs from the stem cell graft donor, taken from the stem cell graft. The receptors derive from a human donor who donated a stem cell graft to a child with SCID.

The rearrangement joins TRBV11-2 to TRBJ2-1; TRBD1 or TRBD2 may be the D gene (7 bases each). The germline V gene has CDR1 SGHAT and CDR2 FQNNGV. V gave up 5 bases and J gave up 0 bases, with 23 bases separating them. The length of the CDR3 is 19 residues. CDR3 in amino acids: CASSRRGGLRDSSYNEQFF. The CDR3 DNA is TGTGCCAGCAGCCGTAGGGGGGGGTTGCGGGACAGCTCCTACAATGAGCAGTTCTTC.

This clonotype was observed at least ten times. The genes are TRBV6-1 and TRBJ1-6, with D unresolved. This CDR3 has 14 residues. Germline values: CDR1 MNHNS, CDR2 SASEGT. V was clipped by 5 bases and J by 10 bases, with 15 bases between them. The CDR3 loop is CASSPRSRESPLHF. CDR3 nucleotides: TGTGCCAGCAGTCCCCGTAGCCGGGAATCACCCCTCCACTTT.

V is TRBV5-1 and J is TRBJ2-7; possibly TRBD1 or TRBD2 for D (7 bases each). The V end was cut by 4 bases, the J end by 2 bases, with 13 bases between. The CDR3 sequence is 14 residues long. From germline, CDR1 is SGHRS and CDR2 YFSETQ. CDR3 in amino acids: CASSPQGTTYEQYF. CDR3 in DNA: TGCGCCAGCAGCCCACAGGGGACTACCTACGAGCAGTACTTC.

This clonotype occurred many times. V is TRBV29-1 and J is TRBJ2-5; D could derive from TRBD1 or TRBD2 (5 bases each). V lost 6 bases and J 4 bases, leaving 15 bases between the germline ends. Per the germline V gene, CDR1 is SQVTM and CDR2 is ANQGSEA. The CDR3 sequence is 13 residues long. CDR3 amino acids: CSVTGTRGETQYF. As DNA, the CDR3 is TGCAGCGTCACCGGGACCCGCGGAGAGACCCAGTACTTC.

This clonotype was counted ten times or more. V is TRBV27 and J is TRBJ1-1; D is unresolved. The germline gives CDR1 MNHEY, CDR2 SMNVEV (reference sequence). The V gene lost 4 bases and the J gene lost 0 bases, with 6 bases spanning the gap. The CDR3 has 13 amino acids. The CDR3: CASSSYMNTEAFF. The DNA for the CDR3 is TGTGCCAGCAGTTCCTACATGAACACTGAAGCTTTCTTT.

The chain combines TRBV18 with TRBJ2-1; the match to TRBD2 covers 9 bases. V shed 2 bases and J 5 bases; nucleotides not matched to a gene: 10. The CDR3 has 17 residues. Per the germline V gene, CDR1 is KGHSH and CDR2 is LQKENI. The chain's CDR3 is CASSPEASGAIHNEQFF. The DNA of the CDR3 is TGTGCCAGCTCACCAGAGGCTAGCGGGGCGATACACAATGAGCAGTTCTTC.

The V call is TRBV5-1, the J call TRBJ2-7; no clear D gene. Trimming took 1 base from V and 4 from J, leaving 9 bases between them. This CDR3 comprises 13 residues. Germline CDR1 and CDR2: SGHRS and YFSETQ. As DNA, the CDR3 is TGCGCCAGCAGCTTGAACGGCGTATACGAGCAGTACTTC. As protein: CASSLNGVYEQYF.